Presented here are 21 T cell receptor beta chains from one specimen sequenced in a study of identical twins. TCRdb reprocessed the 5' RACE reads via MiXCR and lists one record per CDR3 protein. The sample consists of hundreds of thousands of distinct CDR3 sequences, approximately 13% of them appearing once. The same data also went into a second study, on yellow fever vaccine responses in identical twins.

Sequencing was done on a sample of PBMCs. The receptors originated from a woman aged 18-29 years in good health.

V usage is TRBV28 and J usage is TRBJ1-1; D perhaps matches TRBD1 (5 bases). The length of the CDR3 is 15 residues. Trimming stripped 0 bases from V and 1 base from J, with 9 bases between. CDR1 is MDHEN and CDR2 is SYDVKM in the germline V gene. CDR3 region: CASSLWGTENTEAFF. The CDR3 DNA is TGTGCCAGCAGTTTATGGGGGACGGAGAACACTGAAGCTTTCTTT.

The table lists this clonotype with a few counts. The rearrangement links TRBV20-1 to TRBJ2-3, with no clear D. Germline CDR1 and CDR2: DFQATT and SNEGSKA (reference sequence). The V gene lost 4 bases and the J gene lost 4 bases, with 15 bases spanning the gap. This CDR3 region has 14 residues. The DNA for the CDR3 is TGCAGTGCTACGATTCCGTGGGATTCAGATACGCAGTATTTT. Its protein is CSATIPWDSDTQYF.

CDR3 in DNA: TGTGCCATCAGTGAGTCGGGTGCGGGGGTTAACAATGAGCAGTTCTTC. This translates into CAISESGAGVNNEQFF. The V gene is TRBV10-3, the J gene TRBJ2-1; 7 positions agree with TRBD2. The V gene end was trimmed by 0 bases and the J gene end by 5 bases; junction bases not matched to a gene: 7. This CDR3 region has 16 residues. Looked up from germline, CDR1 is ENHRY and CDR2 is SYGVKD.

This rearrangement joins TRBV5-1 to TRBJ2-1, with 9 bases matching TRBD1. Per germline, CDR1 SGHRS and CDR2 YFSETQ. CDR3 size: 15 residues. After removal of 4 bases from V and 5 bases from J, the junction contained 7 bases not matched to a gene. CDR3 sequence reads: CASSTGTGNNNEQFF. The CDR3 region has the DNA TGCGCCAGCAGCACGGGGACAGGGAATAACAATGAGCAGTTCTTC.

This chain uses TRBV28 with TRBJ2-1; 8 bases match TRBD2. Germline V gene lookup returns CDR1 MDHEN and CDR2 SYDVKM. Trimming removed 6 bases from V and 5 bases from J; junction bases left unmatched: 12. The CDR3 has 16 amino acids. The CDR3 DNA sequence: TGTGCCAGCAGCCCCACCCGCGGGAGGCCTCACAATGAGCAGTTCTTC. It encodes CASSPTRGRPHNEQFF.

There are many counts of this clonotype. CDR3 sequence (DNA): TGTGCCAGCAGTTTGGGGGGGCGCACGGATGGCTACACCTTC. Protein: CASSLGGRTDGYTF. The V and J genes are TRBV28 and TRBJ1-2; maybe TRBD1 (6 bases). This CDR3 has 14 residues. CDR1 is MDHEN and CDR2 is SYDVKM in the germline V gene. Deletions cut 3 bases from V and 6 bases from J, with 14 bases between.

This clonotype was counted a few times. The genes are TRBV28 and TRBJ1-3; D is unresolved. Germline CDR1 and CDR2: MDHEN and SYDVKM. V was cut by 0 bases and J by 4 bases, with 10 bases left in between. This CDR3 contains 15 residues. The CDR3 is CASSLWLGSGNTIYF. CDR3 nucleotides: TGTGCCAGCAGTTTATGGCTGGGGTCAGGAAACACCATATATTTT.

This clonotype was recorded at least ten times. The rearrangement links TRBV6-1 to TRBJ2-1, with 11 positions matching TRBD2. J gave up 5 bases and V 6 bases, and 6 bases lay outside the gene matches. The CDR3 is 15 residues long. CDR1 MNHNS and CDR2 SASEGT come from the germline V gene. The CDR3 reads CASSAMTSGNNEQFF. Written as DNA, the CDR3 is TGTGCCAGCAGCGCGATGACTAGCGGGAACAATGAGCAGTTCTTC.

This chain uses TRBV12-3 or TRBV12-4 with TRBJ2-3; 7 nucleotides line up with TRBD1. J gave up 5 bases and V 1 base, and 6 bases lay outside the gene matches. This CDR3 comprises 15 residues. CDR3 DNA sequence: TGTGCCAGCAGTTTAGGTACAGGGGTTCAAGATACGCAGTATTTT. Protein: CASSLGTGVQDTQYF.

As to this clonotype: A junction boundary mismatches the germline segment, possibly from a read error. The rearrangement links TRBV20-1 to TRBJ2-1; TRBD2 matches at 10 bases. Germline loops: CDR1 DFQATT, CDR2 SNEGSKA (reference sequence). The length of the CDR3 is 16 residues. CDR3 in DNA: TGCTGTGCTAGAGACCTTCACGGGACTAGCGCCAATGAGCAGTTCTTC. Protein sequence: CCARDLHGTSANEQFF.

The chain couples TRBV10-2 to TRBJ1-5, with no clear D. CDR1 and CDR2 (germline): WSHSY, SAAADI. The length of the CDR3 is 11 residues. Trimming left V 9 bases short and J 8 bases short, with 11 bases between. Here the CDR3 reads CARVNRKPQHF. Here the CDR3 DNA reads TGCGCCAGGGTGAATCGGAAGCCCCAGCATTTT.

This clonotype was detected many times. The chain couples TRBV7-9 to TRBJ1-2; D is unclear. In germline, CDR1 is SEHNR, CDR2 FQNEAQ (reference sequence). With 6 bases removed from V and 5 bases from J, the gap between germline ends came to 10 bases. The CDR3 runs 12 residues. CDR3 amino acids: CASSPRAYGYTF. The DNA for the CDR3 is TGTGCCAGCAGTCCAAGGGCTTATGGCTACACCTTC.

This clonotype has at least ten counts. The rearrangement links TRBV12-3 or TRBV12-4 to TRBJ2-2, with D possibly matching TRBD2 (5 bases). Trimming stripped 5 bases from V and 6 bases from J, with 16 bases between. This CDR3 is built from 15 residues. The CDR3 is CASSRTTTSAGELFF. The CDR3 nucleotides read TGTGCCAGCAGTAGAACGACTACCTCCGCCGGGGAGCTGTTTTTT.

This clonotype occurred many times. The chain carries TRBV2 and TRBJ1-5; 8 bases agree with TRBD1. V was pared by 5 bases and J by 1 base, with 4 bases of the junction left unmatched. Germline values: CDR1 SNHLY, CDR2 FYNNEI. The CDR3 consists of 15 residues. The CDR3 DNA is TGTGCCAGCAGTCCGGACAGGGCAAGCAATCAGCCCCAGCATTTT. Protein: CASSPDRASNQPQHF. Variable domain in full (rest from reference TRBV2 and TRBJ1-5): EPEVTQTPSHQVTQMGQEVILRCVPISNHLYFYWYRQILGQKVEFLVSFYNNEISEKSEIFDDQFSVERPDGSNFTLKIRSTKLEDSAMYFCASSPDRASNQPQHFGDGTRLSIL.

The rearrangement joins TRBV5-1 to TRBJ1-2; D is uncertain. This CDR3 region has 14 residues. The V end was cut by 4 bases, the J end by 2 bases, with 12 bases between. Germline-derived CDR1 and CDR2 are SGHRS and YFSETQ. CDR3 coding DNA: TGCGCCAGCAGCCCGACCTCAGTAAACTATGGCTACACCTTC. Amino acids: CASSPTSVNYGYTF.

The rearrangement links TRBV3-1 to TRBJ1-1; D uncertain. Germline CDR1 LGHDT, CDR2 YNNKEL (reference sequence). V lost 2 bases and J 12 bases, leaving 16 bases between the germline ends. The CDR3 is made up of 13 amino acids. This CDR3 reads CASSQPSRVSTFF. Written as DNA, the CDR3 is TGTGCCAGCAGCCAACCTAGTCGGGTGTCGACTTTCTTT.

This clonotype was detected a few times. The chain carries TRBV6-5 and TRBJ2-1, with D perhaps matching TRBD1 or TRBD2 (5 bases each). The germline V gene has CDR1 MNHEY and CDR2 SVGAGI. Trimming left V 6 bases short and J 7 bases short, with 19 bases between. The CDR3 is 15 residues long. The CDR3, as DNA: TGTGCCAGCAGATATCCGGGACGGAGGTTAAATGAGCAGTTCTTC. This translates into CASRYPGRRLNEQFF.

The chain carries TRBV28 and TRBJ1-2, with unresolved D. The CDR3 loop spans 16 amino acids. V was clipped by 7 bases and J by 4 bases, with 22 bases between them. Germline assignment: CDR1 MDHEN and CDR2 SYDVKM. The CDR3 DNA follows: TGTGCCAGCACCAACCTGGTGGACTCTGCAATCTATGGCTACACCTTC. Its protein is CASTNLVDSAIYGYTF.

J is TRBJ2-6 and V is TRBV3-1; D remains unclear. Germline V CDR1 and CDR2: LGHDT, YNNKEL (reference sequence). V was trimmed by 0 bases and J by 2 bases, leaving 8 bases between them. This CDR3 has 16 amino acids. As DNA, the CDR3 is TGTGCCAGCAGCCAAGACGCAGAACCTGGGGCCAACGTCCTGACTTTC. Translating gives CASSQDAEPGANVLTF.

This clonotype was seen only a few times. The chain couples TRBV14 to TRBJ2-1, with TRBD1 identical over 7 bases. Germline lookup yields CDR1 SGHDN and CDR2 FVKESK. V trimming: 2 bases; J trimming: 4 bases; junction bases outside the gene matches: 8. This CDR3 is 16 amino acids long. The CDR3 protein is CASSQHGQVFYNEQFF. As DNA, the CDR3 is TGTGCCAGCAGCCAACATGGACAGGTTTTTTACAATGAGCAGTTCTTC.

The V and J genes are TRBV21-1 and TRBJ1-1; the tabulated D call, TRBD1, remains unverified against the DNA. TRBV21-1 is listed as a pseudogene. The CDR3 is 14 amino acids. CDR3 in amino acids: CASSKIAGHREAFF. The CDR3 nucleotides are TGTGCCAGCAGCAAAATCGCGGGACACCGTGAAGCTTTCTTT.